This TCR beta chain originates from a study of Ad26.COV2.S vaccination and SARS-CoV-2 variants (dated by TCRdb to the early 2020s). Regarding the study in general: Vaccine-arm donors came from COV1001, a multicentre, randomized, double-blind, placebo-controlled phase I-IIa trial of Ad26.COV2.S in healthy adults. Dosing of Ad26.COV2.S was intramuscular, at either 5x10^10 or 1x10^11 viral particles, delivered as one shot or as two shots spaced 56 days apart. A total of 32 samples were included in the TCR-sequenced set, comprising around 19 Ad26.COV2.S vaccine recipients, 5 placebo recipients and 8 SARS-CoV-2 convalescent individuals. Sequencing of the TCRbeta repertoire served to evaluate the specificity and breadth of SARS-CoV-2-reactive T cell receptors following Ad26.COV2.S vaccination. Investigators did not know the trial group allocation while performing experiments and assessing outcomes. Trial participants were randomized into five groups of five: low-dose or high-dose Ad26.COV2.S given once or twice, or placebo on both occasions.

The immunoSEQ Assay was used to sequence TCRbeta CDR3 regions. After extraction, genomic DNA underwent amplification by bias-controlled multiplex PCR, followed by high-throughput sequencing. Under the source paper's analysis protocol: To quantify the absolute abundance of every unique TCRbeta CDR3 region, sequences were collapsed and filtered. T cell fraction was estimated by normalization of TCRbeta template counts to usable DNA, with usable DNA being measured through amplification of reference genes present in all nucleated cells. Repertoire TCRs were annotated as SARS-CoV-2-specific when V gene, CDR3 amino acid sequence and J gene were exactly matched to a known reactive TCR set. The reference SARS-CoV-2 TCR set was obtained from MIRA and was filtered for enrichment in COVID-19-positive ImmuneCODE repertoires, whereby public or cross-reactive TCRs were removed. Using the MIRA antigens, annotated TCRs were further analysed by specific ORF or by position within an ORF. Breadth was defined as the number of annotated unique rearrangements divided by the total number of unique productive rearrangements, and depth was defined as the summed frequency of the annotated unique rearrangements. Two-sided Wilcoxon rank-sum tests were applied when comparing TCR breadth between groups. The table was pulled from immuneACCESS by TCRdb, which kept in-frame rearrangements only. Such tables lose some clones; where checked, under half of the loss comes from unresolved V genes, and the rest has no known cause. V, J and clone size were drawn from that table, and D and trimming were deduced from the DNA. Within this sample are roughly 350,000 clones, with roughly 91% of them counted one time only. Jointly, the top ten make up approximately 5% of the sample.

Note on this clone: Its recognized antigen is unknown. No qualities accompany the bases; no much larger clone lies one base away.

The sample's treatment or condition label, in plain terms: about 20 received Ad26.COV2.S at low or high dose, single or two shots; five or six received placebo; per-sample allocation not given. For vaccine and placebo recipients, the sequenced repertoires came from samples collected on day 63 after the first injection. Cohort 1b enrolled some 25 adults aged 18-55 years at a single site in Boston, USA, between 29 July and 7 August 2020. Ad26.COV2.S was a replication-incompetent adenovirus type 26 vector that expressed a prefusion-stabilized SARS-CoV-2 spike protein derived from the original Wuhan strain. From the cysteine through the phenylalanine, the CDR3 covers 13 amino acids. The retained sequence is limited to the CDR3, 39 bases, with the frame set at the first base. CDR1 and CDR2 are drawn from the germline V gene: SGHVS, FNYEAQ. Trimming takes 5 bases from V and 4 bases from J, and the germline ends sit 12 bases apart.

Here is what the overall study found, with its caveats: Vaccine and placebo recipients had similar non-spike TCR breadth, a finding consistent with the vaccine containing only spike. The study lacked the statistical power to compare responses across vaccine doses or regimens. It was noted by the authors that total T cell responses may have been underestimated by the TCR breadth and depth analyses. After vaccination, spike-specific CD8+ and CD4+ T cell responses were reported to show substantial breadth. Ad26.COV2.S recipients had higher spike-specific TCR breadth than placebo recipients (P = 0.0014).

Here the chain combines TRBV7-6 and TRBJ2-7, and possibly TRBD1, on 5 matching bases. The clonotype originates from a person between 18 and 65 years old who received the Ad26.COV2.S COVID-19 vaccine or a placebo. Sequenced here: peripheral blood, sampled in a trial of Ad26.COV2.S vaccine versus placebo. CDR3 sequence: CASSQDQGYEQYF. The DNA sequence reads TGTGCCAGCAGCCAAGACCAGGGATACGAGCAGTACTTC.